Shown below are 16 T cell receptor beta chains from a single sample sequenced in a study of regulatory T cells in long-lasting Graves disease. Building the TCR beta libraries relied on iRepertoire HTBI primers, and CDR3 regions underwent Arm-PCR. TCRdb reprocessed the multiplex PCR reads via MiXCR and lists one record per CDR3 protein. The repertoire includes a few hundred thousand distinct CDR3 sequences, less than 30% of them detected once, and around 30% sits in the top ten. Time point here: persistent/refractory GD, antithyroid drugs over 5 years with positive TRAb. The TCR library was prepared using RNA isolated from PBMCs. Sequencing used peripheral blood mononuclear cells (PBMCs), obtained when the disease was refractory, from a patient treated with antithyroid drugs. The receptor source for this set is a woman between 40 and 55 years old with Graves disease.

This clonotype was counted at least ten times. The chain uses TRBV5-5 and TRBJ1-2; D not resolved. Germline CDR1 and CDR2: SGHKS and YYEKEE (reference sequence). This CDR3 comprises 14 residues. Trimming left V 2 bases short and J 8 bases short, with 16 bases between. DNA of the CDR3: TGTGCCAGCAGCTTTGTTTTGTCGGGCGCGGGCTACACCTTC. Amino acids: CASSFVLSGAGYTF.

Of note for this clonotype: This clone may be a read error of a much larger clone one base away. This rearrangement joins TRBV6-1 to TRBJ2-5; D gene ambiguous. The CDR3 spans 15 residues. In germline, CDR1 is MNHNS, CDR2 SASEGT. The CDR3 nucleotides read TGTGCCAGCAGTGCCGCCCGTCCCATCGAAGAGACCCTGTACTTC. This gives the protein CASSAARPIEETLYF.

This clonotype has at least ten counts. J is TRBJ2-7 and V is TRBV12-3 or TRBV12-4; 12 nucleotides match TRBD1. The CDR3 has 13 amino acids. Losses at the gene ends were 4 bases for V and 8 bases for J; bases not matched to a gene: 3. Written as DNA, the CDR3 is TGTGCCAGCAGTTCCGGGACAGGGGGCCAGCAGTACTTC. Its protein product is CASSSGTGGQQYF.

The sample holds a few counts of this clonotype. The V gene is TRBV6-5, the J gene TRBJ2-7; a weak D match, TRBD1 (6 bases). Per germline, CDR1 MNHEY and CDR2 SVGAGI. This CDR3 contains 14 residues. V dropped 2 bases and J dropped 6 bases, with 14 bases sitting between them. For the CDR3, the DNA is TGTGCCAGCAGTTACGCTGGGGTCAGGGGCGAGCAGTACTTC. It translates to CASSYAGVRGEQYF.

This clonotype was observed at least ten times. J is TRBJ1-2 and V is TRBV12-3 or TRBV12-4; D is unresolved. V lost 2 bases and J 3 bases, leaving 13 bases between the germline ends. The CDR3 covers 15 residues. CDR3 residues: CASSLYLYQYYGYTF. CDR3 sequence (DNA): TGTGCCAGCAGTTTATATCTGTACCAGTACTATGGCTACACCTTC.

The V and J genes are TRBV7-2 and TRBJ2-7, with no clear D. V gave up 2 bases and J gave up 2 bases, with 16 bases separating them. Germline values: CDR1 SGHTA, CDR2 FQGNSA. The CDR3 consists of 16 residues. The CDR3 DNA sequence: TGTGCCAGCAGCTTAACCTATCGTGGCGGACCCTACGAGCAGTACTTC. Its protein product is CASSLTYRGGPYEQYF.

This CDR3 reads CASSLEWDREEDNQPQHF. In nucleotides, the CDR3 is TGTGCCAGCAGCCTAGAGTGGGACAGGGAGGAGGACAATCAGCCCCAGCATTTT. The V call is TRBV14, the J call TRBJ1-5, with 9 bases identical to TRBD1. Germline CDR1 is SGHDN and CDR2 is FVKESK. V trimming: 4 bases; J trimming: 3 bases; junction bases outside the gene matches: 13. This CDR3 is 18 amino acids long.

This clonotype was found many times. CDR3 in amino acids: CASTYGNYGYTF. The CDR3 bases are TGTGCCAGCACATACGGGAACTATGGCTACACCTTC. The chain carries TRBV28 and TRBJ1-2, with D uncertain. The CDR3 spans 12 residues. Germline CDR1 and CDR2: MDHEN and SYDVKM. Trimming took off 7 bases at V and 2 bases at J, with 8 bases between the two ends.

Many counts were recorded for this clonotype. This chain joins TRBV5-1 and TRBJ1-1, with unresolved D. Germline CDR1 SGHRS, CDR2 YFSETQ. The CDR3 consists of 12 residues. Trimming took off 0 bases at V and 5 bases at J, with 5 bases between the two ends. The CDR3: CASSLEGTEAFF. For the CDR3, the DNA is TGCGCCAGCAGCTTGGAAGGGACTGAAGCTTTCTTT.

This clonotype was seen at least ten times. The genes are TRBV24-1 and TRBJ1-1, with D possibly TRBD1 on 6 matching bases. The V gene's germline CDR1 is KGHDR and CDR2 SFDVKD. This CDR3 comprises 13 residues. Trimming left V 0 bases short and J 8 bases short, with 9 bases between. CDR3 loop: CATSDLDTGEAFF. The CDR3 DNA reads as TGTGCCACCAGTGATTTGGACACAGGGGAAGCTTTCTTT.

The CDR3 nucleotides read TGTGCCAGCAGTCCAGGGTGGAATAATTCACCCCTCCACTTT. It codes for CASSPGWNNSPLHF. The V call is TRBV27, the J call TRBJ1-6; TRBD1 might be the D (5 bases). V lost 5 bases to trimming and J lost 5 bases, with 10 bases between them. The CDR3 extends over 14 amino acids. The germline V gene has CDR1 MNHEY and CDR2 SMNVEV (reference sequence).

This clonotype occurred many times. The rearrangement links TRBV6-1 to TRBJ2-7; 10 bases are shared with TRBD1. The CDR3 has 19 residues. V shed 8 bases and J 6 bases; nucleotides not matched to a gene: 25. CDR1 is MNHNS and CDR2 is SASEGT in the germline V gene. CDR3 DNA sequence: TGTGCCAGCGGAAAGGACAGGGGGATTCCCGGGCACCTGGGGGGCGAGCAGTACTTC. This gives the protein CASGKDRGIPGHLGGEQYF.

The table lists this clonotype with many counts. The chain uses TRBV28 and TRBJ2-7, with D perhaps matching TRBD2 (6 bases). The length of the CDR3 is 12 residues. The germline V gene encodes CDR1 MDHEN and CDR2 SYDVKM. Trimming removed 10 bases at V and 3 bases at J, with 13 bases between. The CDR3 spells CATLRAGYEQYF. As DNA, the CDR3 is TGTGCCACTCTAAGAGCGGGCTACGAGCAGTACTTC.

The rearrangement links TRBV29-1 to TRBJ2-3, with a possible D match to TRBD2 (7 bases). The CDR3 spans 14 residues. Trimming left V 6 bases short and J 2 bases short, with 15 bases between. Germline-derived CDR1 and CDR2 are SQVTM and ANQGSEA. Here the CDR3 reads CSVLKRDITDTQYF. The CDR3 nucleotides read TGCAGCGTCCTCAAGCGGGACATCACAGATACGCAGTATTTT.

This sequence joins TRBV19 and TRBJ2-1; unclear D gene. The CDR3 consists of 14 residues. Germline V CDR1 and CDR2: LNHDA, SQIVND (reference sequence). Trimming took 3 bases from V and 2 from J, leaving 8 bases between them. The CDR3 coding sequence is TGTGCCAGTAGTATGTTGATCCCCTACAATGAGCAGTTCTTC. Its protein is CASSMLIPYNEQFF.

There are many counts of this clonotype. The CDR3, as DNA: TGTGCCAGCAGAAACGCCGAGGGGCGCGGGAGGTACCAAGAGACCCAGTACTTC. It encodes CASRNAEGRGRYQETQYF. V gene TRBV7-3 combines with J gene TRBJ2-5, with 8 bases aligning to TRBD2. Looked up from germline, CDR1 is SGHTA and CDR2 is FQGTGA. The ends lost 6 bases at V and 0 bases at J; junction bases unmatched: 15. This CDR3 contains 18 residues.